Listed here are 11 T cell receptor beta chains from one sample, sequenced in a study of blood T cell repertoires in COVID-19. The protocol was immunoSEQ multiplex PCR, while the TCRdb copy is restricted to in-frame clones and leaves out a portion. Here the sample spans 100,000 to 150,000 clones, 87% being singletons. Sequencing was done on a sample of peripheral blood. These receptors were obtained from a human donor in a cohort sampled during active COVID-19.

The chain joins TRBV6-5 to TRBJ2-2, with D unresolved. Germline V lookup: CDR1 MNHEY, CDR2 SVGAGI. The V end lost 6 bases, the J end lost 5 bases, and 13 bases lay between the germline ends. The CDR3 consists of 14 residues. CDR3 DNA: TGTGCCAGCAGGGTGCCCCCCGGGACCGGGGAGCTGTTTTTT. Translating it yields CASRVPPGTGELFF.

The chain joins TRBV13 to TRBJ1-6; D remains unclear. The CDR3 is 17 residues long. Deletions cut 0 bases from V and 0 bases from J, with 9 bases between. CDR1 and CDR2 (germline): PRHDT, FYEKMQ (reference sequence). The CDR3 nucleotides are TGTGCCAGCAGCTTAGGAGCAGGTTTCTCCTATAATTCACCCCTCCACTTT. Its translation: CASSLGAGFSYNSPLHF.

A remark on this clone: The identical CDR3 is also encoded by other nucleotide sequences in the sample. The chain carries TRBV5-1 and TRBJ2-2; no clear D. Between the trimmed V and J ends, which lost 1 base and 3 bases, there was a span of 7 bases. This CDR3 comprises 14 residues. Germline assignment: CDR1 SGHRS and CDR2 YFSETQ. In DNA, the CDR3 is TGCGCCAGCAGCTTGCTGGCGGACACCGGGGAGCTGTTTTTT. Translating gives CASSLLADTGELFF.

The gene calls are TRBV12-3 or TRBV12-4 and TRBJ2-3; 8 nucleotides match TRBD2. V was pared by 8 bases and J by 4 bases, with 2 bases of the junction left unmatched. The CDR3 runs 12 residues. Here the CDR3 reads CASRGGADTQYF. In nucleotides, the CDR3 is TGTGCCAGCCGGGGGGGTGCAGATACGCAGTATTTT.

The chain employs TRBV4-1 and TRBJ2-2, with D uncertain. The CDR3 extends over 15 amino acids. Trimming stripped 2 bases from V and 2 bases from J, with 9 bases between. Germline-derived CDR1 and CDR2 are MGHRA and YSYEKL. CDR3 nucleotides: TGCGCCAGCAGCCAACTGAGGCCTAACACCGGGGAGCTGTTTTTT. This sequence encodes CASSQLRPNTGELFF.

The CDR3 spells CASSLVAGYYNEQFF. The CDR3 bases are TGTGCCAGCAGCTTAGTAGCGGGGTACTACAATGAGCAGTTCTTC. This chain uses TRBV7-9 with TRBJ2-1, with 8 bases lining up with TRBD2. The ends lost 1 base at V and 3 bases at J; junction bases unmatched: 2. The CDR3 length is 15 residues. Germline V gene data show CDR1 as SEHNR and CDR2 as FQNEAQ (reference sequence).

The rearrangement joins TRBV9 to TRBJ1-3; D may be TRBD1 (5 bases). This CDR3 region has 16 residues. CDR1 and CDR2 (germline): SGDLS, YYNGEE. Trimming pared 3 bases from V and 7 bases from J, leaving 20 bases between. This CDR3 is CASSASSTAGTNTIYF. CDR3 nucleotide sequence: TGTGCCAGCAGCGCGTCTTCCACCGCGGGGACTAACACCATATATTTT. The full variable domain, its missing parts supplied by reference TRBV9 and TRBJ1-3, is DSGVTQTPKHLITATGQRVTLRCSPRSGDLSVYWYQQSLDQGLQFLIQYYNGEERAKGNILERFSAQQFPDLHSELNLSSLELGDSALYFCASSASSTAGTNTIYFGEGSWLTVV.

J is TRBJ2-2 and V is TRBV5-1; weak D call: TRBD1 (6 bases). V was shortened by 0 bases and J by 0 bases, with 9 bases between the two germline ends. Germline values: CDR1 SGHRS, CDR2 YFSETQ. The length of the CDR3 is 16 residues. The CDR3 region is CASSLDGGANTGELFF. The CDR3 nucleotides read TGCGCCAGCAGCTTGGATGGGGGCGCGAACACCGGGGAGCTGTTTTTT.

The gene calls are TRBV11-3 and TRBJ2-1; TRBD1 matches at 7 bases. V trimming: 2 bases; J trimming: 2 bases; junction bases outside the gene matches: 0. The CDR3 consists of 14 residues. Looked up from germline, CDR1 is SGHNT and CDR2 is YENEEA. The CDR3 region is CASSLTGAYNEQFF. CDR3 DNA: TGTGCCAGCAGCTTAACAGGGGCCTACAATGAGCAGTTCTTC.

V and J are TRBV7-2 and TRBJ2-7; the match to TRBD2 covers 12 bases. The CDR3 totals 16 residues. Trimming took 6 bases from V and 0 from J; bases not matched to a gene: 6. Germline CDR1 is SGHTA and CDR2 is FQGNSA. Here the CDR3 reads CASRKTSGGNSYEQYF. CDR3 nucleotides: TGTGCCAGCAGGAAAACTAGCGGGGGGAACTCCTACGAGCAGTACTTC. The full variable domain, its missing parts supplied by reference TRBV7-2 and TRBJ2-7, is GAGVSQSPSNKVTEKGKDVELRCDPISGHTALYWYRQSLGQGLEFLIYFQGNSAPDKSGLPSDRFSAERTGGSVSTLTIQRTQQEDSAVYLCASRKTSGGNSYEQYFGPGTRLTVT.

The CDR3 coding sequence is TGTGCCAGCAGTGAAGCGGTCCCCCGGGACAGCCTCAAAAACATTCAGTACTTC. It codes for CASSEAVPRDSLKNIQYF. The rearrangement uses TRBV6-1 and TRBJ2-4, with TRBD1 matching over 7 bases. The germline CDR1 and CDR2 sequences are MNHNS and SASEGT. V lost 0 bases, J lost 3 bases, and 11 bases stayed unmatched. The CDR3 length is 18 residues.